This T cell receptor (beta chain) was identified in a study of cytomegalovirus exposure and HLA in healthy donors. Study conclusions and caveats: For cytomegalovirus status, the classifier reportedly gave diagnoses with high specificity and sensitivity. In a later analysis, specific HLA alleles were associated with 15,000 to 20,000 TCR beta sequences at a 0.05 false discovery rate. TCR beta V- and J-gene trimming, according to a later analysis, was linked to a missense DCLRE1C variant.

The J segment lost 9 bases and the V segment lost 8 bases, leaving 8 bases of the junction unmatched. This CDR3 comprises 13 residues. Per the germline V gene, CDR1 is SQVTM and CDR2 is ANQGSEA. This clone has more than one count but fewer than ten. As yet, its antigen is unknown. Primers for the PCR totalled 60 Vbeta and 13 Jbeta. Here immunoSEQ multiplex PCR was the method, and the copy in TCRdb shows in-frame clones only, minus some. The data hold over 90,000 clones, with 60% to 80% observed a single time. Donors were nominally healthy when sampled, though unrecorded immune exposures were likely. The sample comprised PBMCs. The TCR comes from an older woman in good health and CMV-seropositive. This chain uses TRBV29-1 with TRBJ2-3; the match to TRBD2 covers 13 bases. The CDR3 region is CSMGLAGQGTQYF. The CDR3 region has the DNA TGCAGCATGGGACTAGCGGGGCAAGGGACGCAGTATTTT.